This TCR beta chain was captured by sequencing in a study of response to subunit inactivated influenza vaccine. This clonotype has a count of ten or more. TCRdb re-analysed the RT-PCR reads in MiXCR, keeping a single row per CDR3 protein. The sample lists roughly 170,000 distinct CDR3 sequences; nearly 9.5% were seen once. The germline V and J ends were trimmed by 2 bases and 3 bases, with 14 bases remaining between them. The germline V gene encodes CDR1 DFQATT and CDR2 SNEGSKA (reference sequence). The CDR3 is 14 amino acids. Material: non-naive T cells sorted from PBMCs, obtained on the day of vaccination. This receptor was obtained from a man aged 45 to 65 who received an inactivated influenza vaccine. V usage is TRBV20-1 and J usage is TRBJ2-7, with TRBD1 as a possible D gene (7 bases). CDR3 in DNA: TGCAGTGCTAGACGCGGGACAGCCAACTACGAGCAGTACTTC. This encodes CSARRGTANYEQYF.